The clone carrying this TCR beta chain is a singleton in its sample. No antigen is known for it. The sample originates from a study of T cell responses to AZD1222 COVID-19 vaccine. Study findings and constraints: Reportedly, close to half of spike-specific TCRs are directed against unmutated variant regions. Clonal diversity may have been underestimated in mostly white British donors.

Some clones are missing from TCRdb's copy, which holds only in-frame ones; the method was immunoSEQ multiplex PCR. The data hold about 190,000 clones, with roughly 91% observed a single time. Sequences were derived from peripheral blood, sampled on day 0 of AZD1222 vaccination. This TCR came from an adult in good health.

CDR3 sequence: CASSLGDSPLHF. CDR3 DNA: TGTGCCAGCAGCTTAGGGGATTCACCCCTCCACTTT. V is TRBV7-9 and J is TRBJ1-6; D remains unclear. CDR3 length: 12 residues. CDR1 SEHNR and CDR2 FQNEAQ come from the germline V gene (reference sequence). With 1 base removed from V and 8 bases from J, the gap between germline ends came to 3 bases.